This TCR beta chain was captured by sequencing in a study of graft-versus-host responses after intestinal transplantation. Turning to the study itself: Once they had received anti-thymocyte globulin induction, all recipients took tacrolimus and steroids for 2 to 4 years.

In regard to this clone: Its specificity is not known.

Intraepithelial and lamina propria lymphocytes were isolated from graft specimens. CDR1 and CDR2 (germline): MNHEY, SVGAGI. The CDR3 sequence is 16 residues long. V trimming: 0 bases; J trimming: 2 bases; junction bases outside the gene matches: 2. Findings and caveats of the study: High graft-versus-host to host-versus-graft clonal ratios were found in allografts of patients who had graft-donor T cell macrochimerism.

Assay used: immunoSEQ multiplex PCR; TCRdb lists only in-frame clones, some missing. Of almost 15,000 clones listed, approximately 70% were seen once; the top ten hold approximately 23%. Material: ileum tissue, obtained around 99 weeks after intestinal transplantation. This chain joins TRBV6-5 and TRBJ2-5; 11 nucleotides agree with TRBD2. The TCR sequence derives from a human patient who received an intestinal transplant, so some T cells may come from the graft donor. The CDR3 DNA follows: TGTGCCAGCAGTTACTCTGCTAGCGGGGGGCAAGAGACCCAGTACTTC. Translating gives CASSYSASGGQETQYF.